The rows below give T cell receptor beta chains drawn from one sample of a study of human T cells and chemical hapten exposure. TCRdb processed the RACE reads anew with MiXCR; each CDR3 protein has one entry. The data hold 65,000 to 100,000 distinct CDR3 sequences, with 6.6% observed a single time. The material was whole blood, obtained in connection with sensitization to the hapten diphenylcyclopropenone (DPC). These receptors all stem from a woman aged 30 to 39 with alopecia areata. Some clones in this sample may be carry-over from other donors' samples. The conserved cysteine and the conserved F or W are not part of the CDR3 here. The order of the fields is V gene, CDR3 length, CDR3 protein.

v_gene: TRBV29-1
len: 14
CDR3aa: SVEAAVGTATYEQY

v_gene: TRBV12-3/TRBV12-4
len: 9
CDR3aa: ASTRGDTQY

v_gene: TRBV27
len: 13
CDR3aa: ASTTVAGGPNEQF

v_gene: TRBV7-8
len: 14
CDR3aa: ASSPWTSGGDNEQF

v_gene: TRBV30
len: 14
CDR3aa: AWSGWEGGNTGELF

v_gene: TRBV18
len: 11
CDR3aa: ASSPETGNIQY

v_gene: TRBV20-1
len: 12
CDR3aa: SARGHLTNYGYT

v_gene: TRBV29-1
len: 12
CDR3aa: SVGASALPDTQY

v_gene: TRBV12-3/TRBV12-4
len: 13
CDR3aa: ASSLSAQGNTEAF

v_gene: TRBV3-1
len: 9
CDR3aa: ASSQRSTQY

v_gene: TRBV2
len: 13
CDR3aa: ASMARTGAGTEAF

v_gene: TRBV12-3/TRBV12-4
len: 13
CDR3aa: ASSPDRVRFDEQF

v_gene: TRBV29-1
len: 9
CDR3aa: SVHLGNGQY

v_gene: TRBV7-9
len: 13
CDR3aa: ASSLRDRGSDEQY

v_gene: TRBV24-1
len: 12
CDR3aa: ATSGSGSNNEQF

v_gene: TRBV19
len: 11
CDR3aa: ATGAGSNQPQH

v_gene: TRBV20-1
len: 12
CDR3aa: SAREPGQSYEQY

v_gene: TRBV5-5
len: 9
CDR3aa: ASSLGVEQF

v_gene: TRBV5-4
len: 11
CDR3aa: ASSLARINEQF

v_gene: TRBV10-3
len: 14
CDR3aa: AISEIAGPYQETQY

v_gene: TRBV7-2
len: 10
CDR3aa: ASSLFKGIQY

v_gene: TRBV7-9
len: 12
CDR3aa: ASSLTQGNSPLH

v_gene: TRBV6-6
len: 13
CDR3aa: ASSFSQVSNTEAF

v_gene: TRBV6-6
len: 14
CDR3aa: ASSRAGLSSTDTQY

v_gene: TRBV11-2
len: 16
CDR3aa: ASSLDLRQGSPKNIQY

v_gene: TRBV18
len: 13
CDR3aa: ASSPLGLMNTEAF

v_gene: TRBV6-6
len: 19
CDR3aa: ASSYSMFQGGQSTRNYGYT

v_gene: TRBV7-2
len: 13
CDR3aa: ASSRELYSNQPQH

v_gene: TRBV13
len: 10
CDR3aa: ASSLVGGEQY

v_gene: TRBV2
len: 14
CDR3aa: ASSSTTGTNTGELF

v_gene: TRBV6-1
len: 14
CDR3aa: ASSPDGTGWISGYT

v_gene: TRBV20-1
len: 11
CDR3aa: SAPIGTGDEQY

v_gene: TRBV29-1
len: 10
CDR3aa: SVNRGNTEAF

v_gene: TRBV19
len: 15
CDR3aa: ASSGSRGRDKLYGYT

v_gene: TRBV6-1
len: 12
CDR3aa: ASSPGSNLGEAF

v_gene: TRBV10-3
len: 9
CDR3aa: ATISQDTQY

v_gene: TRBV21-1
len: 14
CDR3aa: ASSKAGAVSSYEQY

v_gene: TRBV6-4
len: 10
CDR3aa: ASSDSDRIRY

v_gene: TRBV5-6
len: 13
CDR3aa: ASSLAGRGDQPQH

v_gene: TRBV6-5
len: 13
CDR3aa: ASSWLAGAVHEQY

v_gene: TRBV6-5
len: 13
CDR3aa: ASSYREPLNTEAF

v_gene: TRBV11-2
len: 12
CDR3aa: ASSLAAISYEQY

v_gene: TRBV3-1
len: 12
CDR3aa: ASRVNEGLTEAF

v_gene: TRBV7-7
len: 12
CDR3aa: ASSLGPGRGELF

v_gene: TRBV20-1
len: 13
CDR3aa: SAKWGGGNNSPLH

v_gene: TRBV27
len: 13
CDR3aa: ASRTGFQKDQPQH

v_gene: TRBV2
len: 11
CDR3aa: ASNSGVGQTQF

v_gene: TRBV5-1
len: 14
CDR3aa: ASSRASAGRGNEQF

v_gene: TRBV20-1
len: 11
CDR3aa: SAARTAGNTIY

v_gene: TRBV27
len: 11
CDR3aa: ASSTLTNTEAF